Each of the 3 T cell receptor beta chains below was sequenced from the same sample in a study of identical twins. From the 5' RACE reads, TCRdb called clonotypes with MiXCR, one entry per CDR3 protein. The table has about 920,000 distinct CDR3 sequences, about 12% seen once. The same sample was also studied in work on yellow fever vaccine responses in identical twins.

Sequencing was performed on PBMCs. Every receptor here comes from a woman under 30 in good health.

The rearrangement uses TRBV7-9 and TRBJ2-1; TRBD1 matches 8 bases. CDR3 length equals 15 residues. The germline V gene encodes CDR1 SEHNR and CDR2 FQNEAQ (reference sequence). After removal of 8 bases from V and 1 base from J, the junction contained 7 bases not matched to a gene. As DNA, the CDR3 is TGTGCCAGCGGTCAGGACAGGGTATCCTACAATGAGCAGTTCTTC. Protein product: CASGQDRVSYNEQFF.

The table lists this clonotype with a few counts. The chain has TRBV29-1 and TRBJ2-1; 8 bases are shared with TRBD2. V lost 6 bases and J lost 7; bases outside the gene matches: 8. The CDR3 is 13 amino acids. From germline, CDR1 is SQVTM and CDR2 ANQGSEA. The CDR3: CSVGTSQRNEQFF. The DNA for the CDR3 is TGCAGCGTCGGGACTAGTCAGCGGAATGAGCAGTTCTTC.

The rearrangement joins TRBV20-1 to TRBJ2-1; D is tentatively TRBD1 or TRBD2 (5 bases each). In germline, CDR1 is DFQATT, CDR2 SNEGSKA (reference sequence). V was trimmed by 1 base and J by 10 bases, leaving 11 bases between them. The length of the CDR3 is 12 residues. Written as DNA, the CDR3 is TGCAGTGCTAGAGCGGGGCTTCGAGAGCAGTTCTTC. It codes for CSARAGLREQFF.